This record covers a single TCR beta chain. Its target antigen remains unknown. Per-nucleotide qualities are absent, and no much larger clonotype sits a single base away. The data were taken from a study of CD8+ T cells in alopecia areata (dated by TCRdb to the late 2010s). With respect to the entire study: Treated patients were enrolled in an open-label pilot trial of oral tofacitinib, 5 to 10 mg twice daily, for moderate-to-severe alopecia areata. Patients received tofacitinib for 6 to 18 months and were then followed off drug for 6 months to check for delayed response and recurrence. High-throughput TCRbeta sequencing was used to examine T cell clonal expansion in alopecia areata in both the C3H/HeJ mouse model and human patients. Scalp tissue and sorted CD4+ and CD8+ peripheral blood T cells from patchy and totalis/universalis alopecia areata patients and from healthy controls were covered by human TCRbeta sequencing. Biopsies were taken from tofacitinib-treated patients at baseline and again at 4 and 24 weeks into treatment, and several of those patients also had a later scalp biopsy. Scalp clonality was compared across normal scalp (n=4), patchy alopecia areata scalp (n=8), and alopecia totalis/universalis scalp (n=8). RNA was extracted with the PAXgene miRNA kit for fixed scalp, the miRNeasy kit for PBMCs, and the RNeasy kit for mouse skin. immunoSEQ multiplex PCR using 35 Vbeta forward primers and 13 Jbeta reverse primers was used to amplify TCRbeta CDR3 regions.

Preparation of the library involved the immunoSEQ multiplex PCR assay. RNA was extracted from all samples and reverse transcribed into cDNA as template for TCR sequencing. SuperScript III was used to make first-strand cDNA, primed with a 2:1 mix of oligo-dT and random hexamers. A synthetic immune receptor repertoire was used to measure amplification bias, and any remaining bias was corrected computationally. Regarding the original processing steps: Raw reads were preprocessed to remove errors, and CDR3 was defined according to IMGT conventions as the region from the conserved cysteine to phenylalanine. To get clonality, Shannon entropy was normalized by log2 of the number of productive unique TCRs and the result was subtracted from 1. Whether scalp clones were CD4 or CD8 was inferred by matching scalp TCRbeta sequences against CD4 and CD8 repertoires sorted from blood. The immuneACCESS repertoire file appears here via TCRdb, limited to in-frame rearrangements. These files lack a portion of the clones; in checked studies, under half of the deficit traces to unresolved V genes, and the cause of the others is not known. That table furnishes V, J and clone size, whereas the DNA furnished D and trimming. Here the sample has some 120,000 clones; 50% to 60% occur a single time. The ten biggest clones cover less than 5.5% of the sample.

What the work shows at the level of the full study, not this receptor alone: Scalp TCR repertoire analysis is complicated because resident alphabeta T cells in normal human skin are also sequenced, whereas mouse skin is dominated by gammadelta T cells. TCR sequences shared between patients were less clear than in mice, possibly partly because of HLA diversity in the patient population. Compared with normal scalp, lesional scalp had higher clonality and more expanded CD8+ clones, particularly in alopecia totalis/universalis, a pattern that suggests antigenic drive.

The CDR1 and CDR2 encoded by the germline V gene are SGDLS and YYNGEE. Taken from cysteine to phenylalanine, the CDR3 has 15 residues. Here the CDR3 DNA is all that survives: 45 bases in frame from base 1. Trimmed from V: 3 bases; trimmed from J: 1 base; junction bases lacking a gene match: 5. The time point label of this sample denotes: baseline before oral tofacitinib. Lesional scalp punch biopsies and peripheral blood were collected from alopecia areata patients. After PBMCs were isolated by density centrifugation and stained for CD3, CD4 and CD8, a FACSAria was used to sort CD4+ and CD8+ T cells.

The sequencing here drew on CD4+ T cells sorted from blood, taken at week 0. The chain joins TRBV9 to TRBJ2-3; TRBD2 fits 7 bases in the junction. This receptor was taken from a human donor with alopecia areata. The DNA sequence is given as TGTGCCAGCAGCGGTGGACTAGACGGCACAGATACGCAGTATTTT. It translates to CASSGGLDGTDTQYF.